Shown below are 20 T cell receptor beta chains from a single sample sequenced in a study of shared clonotypes between healthy human individuals. Assay: immunoSEQ multiplex PCR; the TCRdb copy retains only in-frame clones and omits some. The profile shows around 2.1 million clones, about 93% of them singletons. It was CD45RO-negative cells, positively selected for CCR7, that made up naive CD8 cells, with terminally differentiated effector memory CD45RA+ cells excluded. Sequencing was done on a sample of naive CD8+ T cells from PBMCs. The receptors come from a man aged 18 to 29 in good health. Some clones in this sample may be carry-over from other donors' samples.

The chain employs TRBV28 and TRBJ1-1; no clear D. The CDR3 is made up of 15 amino acids. The ends were cut back, 1 base at V and 2 bases at J, with 11 bases in the middle. Germline loops: CDR1 MDHEN, CDR2 SYDVKM. This chain's CDR3 is CASSLSQVLNTEAFF. The CDR3 DNA sequence: TGTGCCAGCAGTTTATCTCAGGTACTTAACACTGAAGCTTTCTTT.

This clone was detected only once. The V call is TRBV2, the J call TRBJ1-5; possibly TRBD1 for D (5 bases). Germline values: CDR1 SNHLY, CDR2 FYNNEI. V was trimmed by 6 bases and J by 1 base, leaving 13 bases between them. The CDR3 has 15 amino acids. Here the CDR3 DNA reads TGTGCCAGCAGCGGGGCAGGGAACAGCAATCAGCCCCAGCATTTT. It translates to CASSGAGNSNQPQHF.

Concerning this clone: The same CDR3 is also encoded by other DNA sequences in this sample. V usage is TRBV6-5 and J usage is TRBJ2-5; no clear D. The germline V gene encodes CDR1 MNHEY and CDR2 SVGAGI. V lost 2 bases and J lost 1, with 8 bases in between. The CDR3 length is 14 residues. For the CDR3, the DNA is TGTGCCAGCAGTTACGCTGAGAGCCAAGAGACCCAGTACTTC. It is translated as CASSYAESQETQYF.

This chain joins TRBV5-1 and TRBJ1-1, with 7 bases matching TRBD1. The CDR3 sequence is 15 residues long. Germline V gene lookup returns CDR1 SGHRS and CDR2 YFSETQ. The V gene end was trimmed by 4 bases and the J gene end by 3 bases; junction bases not matched to a gene: 9. CDR3 in DNA: TGCGCCAGCAGCACGGGACAGCGGGAGGACACTGAAGCTTTCTTT. Protein: CASSTGQREDTEAFF.

This clone was observed a single time. The same CDR3 is also encoded by other DNA sequences in this sample. As DNA, the CDR3 is TGTGCCAGCAGCCCGACCGGGACAAGTTACGAGCAGTACTTC. Encoded protein: CASSPTGTSYEQYF. This chain uses TRBV28 with TRBJ2-7; a weak D match, TRBD1 (6 bases). The CDR3 length is 14 residues. The V end lost 6 bases, the J end lost 4 bases, and 16 bases lay between the germline ends. CDR1 is MDHEN and CDR2 is SYDVKM in the germline V gene.

This chain uses TRBV5-1 with TRBJ2-3; 9 nucleotides align to TRBD1. The J segment lost 2 bases and the V segment lost 4 bases, leaving 8 bases of the junction unmatched. There are 16 residues in the CDR3. Germline CDR1 reads SGHRS; CDR2 reads YFSETQ. Here the CDR3 reads CASSGGTGRATDTQYF. CDR3 bases: TGCGCCAGCAGCGGGGGGACAGGGCGGGCCACAGATACGCAGTATTTT.

The chain employs TRBV14 and TRBJ2-1; D may be TRBD2 (5 bases). V was cut by 0 bases and J by 0 bases, with 18 bases left in between. There are 19 residues in the CDR3. The germline V gene has CDR1 SGHDN and CDR2 FVKESK. In nucleotides, the CDR3 is TGTGCCAGCAGCCAAGAGGCCGGCGGGCAGTACCCCTCCTACAATGAGCAGTTCTTC. Amino acid sequence: CASSQEAGGQYPSYNEQFF.

The chain employs TRBV9 and TRBJ2-1, with 11 bases matching TRBD2. This CDR3 region has 15 residues. CDR1 and CDR2 from the germline V gene are SGDLS and YYNGEE. V lost 7 bases to trimming and J lost 0 bases; unmatched junction nucleotides: 3. The DNA of the CDR3 is TGTGCCAGCGGTAGCGGGAGGGTCTCCTACAATGAGCAGTTCTTC. Its protein is CASGSGRVSYNEQFF.

The sample holds one count of this clone. This sequence joins TRBV6-5 and TRBJ2-7, with TRBD1 as a possible D gene (5 bases). Trimming took 0 bases from V and 1 from J, leaving 13 bases between them. The CDR3 totals 16 residues. Germline CDR1 MNHEY, CDR2 SVGAGI. The CDR3 is CASSYSAGPLSYEQYF. CDR3 nucleotide sequence: TGTGCCAGCAGTTACTCGGCAGGGCCTTTGTCCTACGAGCAGTACTTC.

The CDR3 protein is CASSEWAGGLQETQYF. The CDR3 DNA is TGTGCCAGCAGTGAATGGGCAGGGGGCTTGCAAGAGACCCAGTACTTC. The chain links TRBV6-1 to TRBJ2-5, with 8 bases aligning to TRBD1. J lost 2 bases, V lost 2 bases, and 7 bases had no gene match. Germline-derived CDR1 and CDR2 are MNHNS and SASEGT. The CDR3 runs to 16 residues.

The J gene is TRBJ2-3, the V gene TRBV7-6; D perhaps matches TRBD1 (5 bases). This CDR3 is 14 amino acids long. Germline assignment: CDR1 SGHVS and CDR2 FNYEAQ. V was pared by 3 bases and J by 5 bases, with 12 bases between. The CDR3 reads CASSLGPAEDTQYF. In DNA form, the CDR3 reads TGTGCCAGCAGCTTGGGGCCCGCGGAAGATACGCAGTATTTT.

The chain recombines TRBV9 with TRBJ1-6, with 8 nucleotides matching TRBD1. CDR1 and CDR2 (germline): SGDLS, YYNGEE. The CDR3 extends over 15 amino acids. J lost 4 bases, V lost 4 bases, and 4 bases had no gene match. The CDR3 DNA reads as TGTGCCAGCAGCCCCCGGACAGGGTATAATTCACCCCTCCACTTT. Protein: CASSPRTGYNSPLHF.

The genes are TRBV9 and TRBJ1-4, with 7 bases that match TRBD1. The CDR3 runs 15 residues. Germline values: CDR1 SGDLS, CDR2 YYNGEE. After removal of 3 bases from V and 4 bases from J, the junction contained 6 bases not matched to a gene. The chain's CDR3 is CASSAPGGVNEKLFF. CDR3 in DNA: TGTGCCAGCAGCGCTCCAGGGGGGGTTAATGAAAAACTGTTTTTT.

The rearrangement links TRBV6-5 to TRBJ2-2, with 11 bases that match TRBD2. V lost 6 bases and J lost 11; bases outside the gene matches: 8. This CDR3 region has 14 residues. Per the germline V gene, CDR1 is MNHEY and CDR2 is SVGAGI. CDR3 region: CASSPTSGVRELFF. CDR3 sequence (DNA): TGTGCCAGCAGCCCGACTAGCGGGGTTAGAGAGCTGTTTTTT.

This chain uses TRBV4-2 with TRBJ2-5; 9 nucleotides match TRBD1. The CDR3 runs to 17 residues. Trimming at V came to 0 bases and at J to 5 bases, leaving 10 bases not matched to a gene. Germline V gene data show CDR1 as LGHNA and CDR2 as YNFKEQ. The CDR3 coding sequence is TGTGCCAGCAGCCAAGAAGACCGGGACAGGGAGGTCGAGACCCAGTACTTC. The encoded protein is CASSQEDRDREVETQYF.

This sequence joins TRBV30 and TRBJ1-1; D is ambiguous. CDR1 GTSNPN and CDR2 SVGIG come from the germline V gene (reference sequence). V lost 8 bases to trimming and J lost 8 bases, with 15 bases between them. CDR3 length: 11 residues. Here the CDR3 DNA reads TGTGCCAGGGAGCCTGTAGGAGAAGCTTTCTTT. Encoded protein: CAREPVGEAFF.

CDR3 protein: CASSPSGHEQYF. DNA of the CDR3: TGTGCCAGTAGCCCCTCTGGTCACGAGCAGTACTTC. The V call is TRBV19, the J call TRBJ2-7; D is ambiguous. CDR1 is LNHDA, CDR2 SQIVND, per germline (reference sequence). The V end was cut by 6 bases, the J end by 5 bases, with 11 bases between. This CDR3 spans 12 amino acids.

This clone was picked up one time. At the DNA level, this CDR3 is encoded by other sequences in the same sample as well. The genes are TRBV6-5 and TRBJ2-1, with 8 bases matching TRBD1. V lost 2 bases, J lost 3 bases, and 0 bases stayed unmatched. The CDR3 has 14 residues. CDR1 MNHEY and CDR2 SVGAGI come from the germline V gene. This chain's CDR3 is CASSYGTGYNEQFF. The CDR3 nucleotides read TGTGCCAGCAGTTACGGGACAGGCTACAATGAGCAGTTCTTC.

This clone was seen only a few times. V is TRBV7-9 and J is TRBJ2-5; 8 bases fit TRBD1. The V segment lost 8 bases and the J segment 5 bases; nucleotides outside the gene matches: 13. This CDR3 contains 15 residues. The V gene's germline CDR1 is SEHNR and CDR2 FQNEAQ (reference sequence). In DNA form, the CDR3 reads TGTGCCAGCTATCAACGCGGACAGGGAGGCGAGACCCAGTACTTC. Translated: CASYQRGQGGETQYF.

The chain uses TRBV5-4 and TRBJ1-2; TRBD1 might be the D (6 bases). The CDR3 extends over 14 amino acids. Per germline, CDR1 SGHNT and CDR2 YYREEE (reference sequence). V was clipped by 3 bases and J by 5 bases, with 14 bases between them. The CDR3 is CASSSRGMGYGYTF. As DNA, the CDR3 is TGTGCCAGCAGCTCAAGGGGGATGGGGTATGGCTACACCTTC.